Listed below are T cell receptor beta chains from one sample, sequenced in a study of regulatory T cells in long-lasting Graves disease. One entry per CDR3 protein, called by TCRdb with MiXCR from the multiplex PCR reads. The table lists around 420,000 distinct CDR3 sequences, roughly 15% of them singletons. Material: peripheral blood mononuclear cells (PBMCs), obtained at new diagnosis, from a patient treated with antithyroid drugs. Receptor source: a female donor with Graves disease. Both conserved end residues are trimmed from each CDR3. D genes are given only for firm matches.

v_call: TRBV19
d_call: -
j_call: TRBJ2-3
cdr3_aa: ASSLRPFNTQY

v_call: TRBV7-3
d_call: TRBD2
j_call: TRBJ2-3
cdr3_aa: ASSVGTSGRADTQY

v_call: TRBV28
d_call: -
j_call: TRBJ2-7
cdr3_aa: ASSWRQGGVNYEQY

v_call: TRBV27
d_call: TRBD2
j_call: TRBJ2-1
cdr3_aa: ASSRGLAGVRNEQF

v_call: TRBV29-1
d_call: -
j_call: TRBJ1-1
cdr3_aa: SVEGEGVTEAF

v_call: TRBV7-9
d_call: -
j_call: TRBJ2-7
cdr3_aa: ASSPPRVDYEQY

v_call: TRBV3-1
d_call: -
j_call: TRBJ2-3
cdr3_aa: ASSGGASTDTQY

v_call: TRBV12-3/TRBV12-4
d_call: -
j_call: TRBJ2-5
cdr3_aa: ASSSRETQY

v_call: TRBV11-3
d_call: -
j_call: TRBJ2-3
cdr3_aa: ASSRPIQGRRGTDTQY

v_call: TRBV12-3/TRBV12-4
d_call: -
j_call: TRBJ1-2
cdr3_aa: ASSQYQTGFYGYT

v_call: TRBV30
d_call: -
j_call: TRBJ2-3
cdr3_aa: AWVRDTQY

v_call: TRBV20-1
d_call: -
j_call: TRBJ1-2
cdr3_aa: SARDSPGLYGYT

v_call: TRBV6-1
d_call: -
j_call: TRBJ1-1
cdr3_aa: ASKAGGQGTRNTEAF

v_call: TRBV6-1
d_call: TRBD1
j_call: TRBJ2-1
cdr3_aa: ASTNRGGARDEQF

v_call: TRBV10-1
d_call: -
j_call: TRBJ2-1
cdr3_aa: ASSRTRDHEQF

v_call: TRBV11-1
d_call: -
j_call: TRBJ2-5
cdr3_aa: ASSLVSKETQY

v_call: TRBV20-1
d_call: -
j_call: TRBJ2-5
cdr3_aa: SAREEGPAVAQY

v_call: TRBV12-3/TRBV12-4
d_call: -
j_call: TRBJ1-4
cdr3_aa: ASSLSSREDEKLF

v_call: TRBV20-1
d_call: TRBD1
j_call: TRBJ2-5
cdr3_aa: SARDRGRLETQY

v_call: TRBV2
d_call: -
j_call: TRBJ2-1
cdr3_aa: ASGALAYNEQF

v_call: TRBV7-2
d_call: -
j_call: TRBJ2-1
cdr3_aa: ASSKDEQF

v_call: TRBV4-1
d_call: -
j_call: TRBJ1-1
cdr3_aa: ASSQHASGRAVEAF

v_call: TRBV4-2
d_call: TRBD2
j_call: TRBJ2-7
cdr3_aa: ASSQGGLAGVWEQY

v_call: TRBV5-1
d_call: -
j_call: TRBJ1-1
cdr3_aa: ASRPRPSNTEAF

v_call: TRBV9
d_call: -
j_call: TRBJ2-6
cdr3_aa: ASSVRQASYSGANVLT

v_call: TRBV7-2
d_call: -
j_call: TRBJ2-7
cdr3_aa: ASSRDVPRGEQY

v_call: TRBV10-1
d_call: -
j_call: TRBJ1-6
cdr3_aa: ASSPGTAYNSPLH

v_call: TRBV20-1
d_call: -
j_call: TRBJ1-1
cdr3_aa: SARGGPTGTEAF

v_call: TRBV20-1
d_call: -
j_call: TRBJ2-7
cdr3_aa: SARDQVGPYEQY

v_call: TRBV10-2
d_call: TRBD2
j_call: TRBJ2-1
cdr3_aa: ASSVRVAGVDEQF

v_call: TRBV11-2
d_call: -
j_call: TRBJ1-1
cdr3_aa: VSSMPPGMNTEAF

v_call: TRBV9
d_call: -
j_call: TRBJ1-1
cdr3_aa: ASSPPAADTEAF

v_call: TRBV2
d_call: TRBD1
j_call: TRBJ1-1
cdr3_aa: ASSDPGTGALTEAF

v_call: TRBV20-1
d_call: TRBD2
j_call: TRBJ2-5
cdr3_aa: SARSQRGGGMEETQY

v_call: TRBV3-1
d_call: TRBD2
j_call: TRBJ2-3
cdr3_aa: ASSQDAGGVTDTQY

v_call: TRBV3-1
d_call: TRBD1
j_call: TRBJ2-5
cdr3_aa: ASSHGFSTGNQETQY

v_call: TRBV27
d_call: -
j_call: TRBJ2-7
cdr3_aa: ASSLSPVYEQY

v_call: TRBV7-9
d_call: -
j_call: TRBJ2-2
cdr3_aa: ASSPEGKEHYGELF

v_call: TRBV27
d_call: -
j_call: TRBJ2-5
cdr3_aa: ASSLSGAGTLIRDQY

v_call: TRBV5-5
d_call: -
j_call: TRBJ1-1
cdr3_aa: ASSPGLGTNTEAF

v_call: TRBV11-2
d_call: -
j_call: -
cdr3_aa: ASTPHPAGPSTDTQH

v_call: TRBV24-1
d_call: TRBD1
j_call: TRBJ2-2
cdr3_aa: ATSDYDRGSTGELF

v_call: TRBV7-2
d_call: TRBD2
j_call: TRBJ2-3
cdr3_aa: ASSFGLAGGPDTQY

v_call: TRBV5-4
d_call: -
j_call: TRBJ1-2
cdr3_aa: ASSLPGRDNYGYT

v_call: TRBV7-8
d_call: -
j_call: TRBJ2-2
cdr3_aa: ASSLQHTGELF

v_call: TRBV27
d_call: TRBD2
j_call: TRBJ2-1
cdr3_aa: ASRMGLAGAMEQF

v_call: TRBV6-5
d_call: -
j_call: TRBJ1-2
cdr3_aa: ASSYTGIGYT

v_call: TRBV11-3
d_call: TRBD1
j_call: TRBJ2-7
cdr3_aa: ASSASGTGRGGKQY

v_call: TRBV10-3
d_call: TRBD2
j_call: TRBJ2-1
cdr3_aa: AISEPSGRALEQF

v_call: TRBV28
d_call: -
j_call: TRBJ1-2
cdr3_aa: ASSTDTFGYT

v_call: TRBV28
d_call: TRBD1
j_call: TRBJ1-1
cdr3_aa: ASRQTGGLTEAF

v_call: TRBV5-4
d_call: TRBD2
j_call: TRBJ2-7
cdr3_aa: ASSIGTSGSREQY

v_call: TRBV12-3/TRBV12-4
d_call: -
j_call: TRBJ2-4
cdr3_aa: ASSPNGQNIQY

v_call: TRBV27
d_call: -
j_call: TRBJ1-1
cdr3_aa: ASGPGEHTQAF

v_call: TRBV4-1
d_call: TRBD1
j_call: TRBJ1-2
cdr3_aa: ASSPSGQGKGYYGYT

v_call: TRBV10-2
d_call: TRBD1
j_call: TRBJ1-1
cdr3_aa: ASSTRGLRTEAF

v_call: TRBV15
d_call: -
j_call: TRBJ2-3
cdr3_aa: ATSRGGTAQGTDTQY